The T cell receptor beta chain described here comes from a study of blood T cell repertoires in COVID-19. CDR3 size: 15 residues. CDR1 is SGHNT, CDR2 YYREEE, per germline (reference sequence). Between the trimmed V and J ends, which lost 3 bases and 5 bases, there was a span of 17 bases. Per the study methods: Reference gene primers were amplified, and this amplification served to estimate nucleated cell counts. TCRdb's copy holds only in-frame clones and misses some; the assay was immunoSEQ multiplex PCR. The V and J calls and clone size are taken from that table; D and trimming were inferred from the DNA. The table shows roughly 250,000 clones, with around 85% occurring only once.

Sequenced sample: peripheral blood. The sequence was obtained from a human donor with COVID-19, enrolled during active disease. The donor label of this sample is uncertain. The rearrangement joins TRBV5-4 to TRBJ1-2; tentatively, D is TRBD1 (6 bases). The CDR3 DNA follows: TGTGCCAGCAGCTCTCCCGGGGGGGCGGGTTATGGCTACACCTTC. Protein: CASSSPGGAGYGYTF.